The clone carrying this T cell receptor beta chain was observed at least ten times. Its antigen is not known. Thyroid ultrasound, orbital computed tomography, TRAb, serum thyroxine and clinical symptoms formed the basis of diagnosis. The data derive from a study of Graves' ophthalmopathy and Graves' hyperthyroidism. Study-level background: The study drew peripheral blood at initial diagnosis, before any treatment. Study-wide findings and caveats: Clonotypes were expanded in thyroid at above 0.001 frequency, and most also appeared in blood.

Beta-chain TCR CDR3 regions were amplified from RNA transcripts. First-round RT-PCR relied on HTBI primers, and a second-round multiplex PCR came next. TCRdb reprocessed the multiplex PCR reads with MiXCR, giving one entry per CDR3 protein. The table includes fewer than 400,000 distinct CDR3 sequences, about 18% detected once. Germline V lookup: CDR1 MDHEN, CDR2 SYDVKM. The CDR3 covers 14 residues. With 5 bases clipped from V and 3 bases from J, the junction kept 6 bases outside the gene matches. This rearrangement joins TRBV28 to TRBJ2-7; 8 nucleotides match TRBD1. The sequenced material came from peripheral blood. The sequence derives from a woman between 18 and 29 years old with Graves' ophthalmopathy. The DNA of the CDR3 is TGTGCCAGCAGTCCCGGGACAGGTCTCTACGAGCAGTACTTC. Its protein product is CASSPGTGLYEQYF.